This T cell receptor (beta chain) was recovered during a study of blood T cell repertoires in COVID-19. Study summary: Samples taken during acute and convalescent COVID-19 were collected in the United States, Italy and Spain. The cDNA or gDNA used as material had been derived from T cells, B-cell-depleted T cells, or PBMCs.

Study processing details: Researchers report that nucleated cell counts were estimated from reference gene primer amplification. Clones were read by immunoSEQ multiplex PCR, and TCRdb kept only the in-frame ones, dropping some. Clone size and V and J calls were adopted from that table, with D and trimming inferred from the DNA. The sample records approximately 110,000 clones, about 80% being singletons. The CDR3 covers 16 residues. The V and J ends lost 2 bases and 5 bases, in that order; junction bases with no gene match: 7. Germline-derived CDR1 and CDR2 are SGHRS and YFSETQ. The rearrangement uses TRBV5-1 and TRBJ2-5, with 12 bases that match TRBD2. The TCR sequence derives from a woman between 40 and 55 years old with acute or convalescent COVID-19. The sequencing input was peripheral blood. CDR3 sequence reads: CASSFLGLAGRETQYF. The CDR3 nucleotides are TGCGCCAGCAGCTTCTTAGGACTAGCGGGGAGGGAGACCCAGTACTTC.